This T cell receptor beta chain came from a study of technical replicates of blood from several donors. The ends lost 5 bases at V and 3 bases at J; junction bases unmatched: 9. Germline assignment: CDR1 MNHNS and CDR2 SASEGT. The CDR3 has 15 amino acids. Profiling relied on immunoSEQ multiplex PCR, and the TCRdb table lists in-frame clones only, not all of them. The sample holds roughly 93,000 clones; around 95% are singletons and the top ten take 0.2% to 0.25%. The sequenced material came from T cells isolated from PBMCs. This TCR was sampled from a human donor in good health. V and J are TRBV6-1 and TRBJ2-7; TRBD1 agrees at 8 bases. The CDR3 region is CASSLDRGPLYEQYF. The CDR3 nucleotides read TGTGCCAGCAGTCTTGACAGGGGCCCACTCTACGAGCAGTACTTC.